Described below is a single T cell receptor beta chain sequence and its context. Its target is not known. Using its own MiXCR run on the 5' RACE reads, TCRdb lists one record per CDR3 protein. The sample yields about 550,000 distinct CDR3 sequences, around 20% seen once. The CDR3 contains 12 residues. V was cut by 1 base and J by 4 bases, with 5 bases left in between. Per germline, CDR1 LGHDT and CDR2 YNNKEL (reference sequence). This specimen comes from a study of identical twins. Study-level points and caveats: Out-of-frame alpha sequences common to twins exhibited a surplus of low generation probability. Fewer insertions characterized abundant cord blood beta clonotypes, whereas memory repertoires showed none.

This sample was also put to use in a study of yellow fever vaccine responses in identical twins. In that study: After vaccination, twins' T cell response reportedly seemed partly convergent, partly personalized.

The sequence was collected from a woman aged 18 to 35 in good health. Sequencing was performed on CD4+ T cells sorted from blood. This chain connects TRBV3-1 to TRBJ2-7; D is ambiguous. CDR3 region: CASSQALYEQYF. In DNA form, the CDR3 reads TGTGCCAGCAGCCAAGCGCTGTACGAGCAGTACTTC.